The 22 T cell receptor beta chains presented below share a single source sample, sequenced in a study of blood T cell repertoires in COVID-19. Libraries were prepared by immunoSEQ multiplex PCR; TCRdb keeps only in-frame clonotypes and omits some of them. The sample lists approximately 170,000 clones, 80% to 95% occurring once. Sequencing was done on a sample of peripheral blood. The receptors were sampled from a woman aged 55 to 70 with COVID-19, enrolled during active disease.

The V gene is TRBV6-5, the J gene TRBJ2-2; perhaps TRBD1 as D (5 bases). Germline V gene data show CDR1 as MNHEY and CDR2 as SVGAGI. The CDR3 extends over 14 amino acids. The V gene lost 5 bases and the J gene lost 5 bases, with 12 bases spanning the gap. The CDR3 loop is CASSRTGQTGELFF. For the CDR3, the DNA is TGTGCCAGCAGTCGTACAGGTCAGACCGGGGAGCTGTTTTTT.

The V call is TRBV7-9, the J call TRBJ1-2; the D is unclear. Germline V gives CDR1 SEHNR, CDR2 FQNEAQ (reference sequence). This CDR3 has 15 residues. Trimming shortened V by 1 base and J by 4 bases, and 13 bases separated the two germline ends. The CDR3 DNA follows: TGTGCCAGCAGCTTAGAGGTGGCGTCGGGCTATGGCTACACCTTC. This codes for CASSLEVASGYGYTF.

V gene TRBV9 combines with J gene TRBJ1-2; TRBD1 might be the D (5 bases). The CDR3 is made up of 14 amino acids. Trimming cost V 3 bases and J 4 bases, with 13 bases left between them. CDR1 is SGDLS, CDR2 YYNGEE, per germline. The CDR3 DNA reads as TGTGCCAGCAGCGCTAGTGGGGGGGTCTATGGCTACACCTTC. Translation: CASSASGGVYGYTF.

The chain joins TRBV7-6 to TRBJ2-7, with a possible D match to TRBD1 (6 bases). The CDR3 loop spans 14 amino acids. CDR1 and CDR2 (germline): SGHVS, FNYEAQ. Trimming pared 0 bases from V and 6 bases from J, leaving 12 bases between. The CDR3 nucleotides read TGTGCCAGCAGCTTAGCCCGAGGGGGTCTCGAGCAGTACTTC. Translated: CASSLARGGLEQYF.

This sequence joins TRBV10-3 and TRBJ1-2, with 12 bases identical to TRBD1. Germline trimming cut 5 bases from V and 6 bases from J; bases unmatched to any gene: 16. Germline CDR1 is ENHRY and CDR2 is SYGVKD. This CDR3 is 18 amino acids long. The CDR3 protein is CAISISPGQGAGRNGYTF. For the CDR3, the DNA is TGTGCCATCAGTATTTCCCCGGGACAGGGGGCGGGTAGGAATGGCTACACCTTC.

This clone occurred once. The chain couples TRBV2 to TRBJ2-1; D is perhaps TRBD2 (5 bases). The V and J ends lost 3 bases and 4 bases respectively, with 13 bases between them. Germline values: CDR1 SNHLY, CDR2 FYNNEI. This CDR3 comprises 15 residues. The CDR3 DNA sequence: TGTGCCAGCAGTGAGCGGTCAGGACTTTACAATGAGCAGTTCTTC. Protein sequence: CASSERSGLYNEQFF.

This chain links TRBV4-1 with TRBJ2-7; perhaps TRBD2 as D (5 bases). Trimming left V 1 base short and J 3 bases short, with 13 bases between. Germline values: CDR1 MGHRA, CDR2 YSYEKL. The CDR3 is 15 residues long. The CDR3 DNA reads TGCGCCAGCAGCCAAGTAGGCAGGAGGCGCTACGAGCAGTACTTC. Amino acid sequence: CASSQVGRRRYEQYF.

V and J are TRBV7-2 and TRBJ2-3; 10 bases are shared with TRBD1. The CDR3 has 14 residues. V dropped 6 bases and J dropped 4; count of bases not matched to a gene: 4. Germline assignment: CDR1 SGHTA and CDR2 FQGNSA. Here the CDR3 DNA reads TGTGCCAGCAGGTCGACAGGGGGCTCAGATACGCAGTATTTT. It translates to CASRSTGGSDTQYF. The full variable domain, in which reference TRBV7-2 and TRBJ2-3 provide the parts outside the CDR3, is GAGVSQSPSNKVTEKGKDVELRCDPISGHTALYWYRQSLGQGLEFLIYFQGNSAPDKSGLPSDRFSAERTGGSVSTLTIQRTQQEDSAVYLCASRSTGGSDTQYFGPGTRLTVL.

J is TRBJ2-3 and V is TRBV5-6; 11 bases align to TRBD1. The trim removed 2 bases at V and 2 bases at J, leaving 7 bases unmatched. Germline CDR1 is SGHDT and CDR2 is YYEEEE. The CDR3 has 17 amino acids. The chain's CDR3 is CASSFSGTGGVTDTQYF. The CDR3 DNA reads TGTGCCAGCAGCTTTTCCGGGACAGGGGGAGTCACAGATACGCAGTATTTT.

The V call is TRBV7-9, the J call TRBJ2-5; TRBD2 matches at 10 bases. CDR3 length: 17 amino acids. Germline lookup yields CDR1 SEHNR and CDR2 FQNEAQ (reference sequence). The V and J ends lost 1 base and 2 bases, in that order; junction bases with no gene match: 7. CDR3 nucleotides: TGTGCCAGCAGCTTAGGCAGCGGGGGGGCGAGGCAAGAGACCCAGTACTTC. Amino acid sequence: CASSLGSGGARQETQYF.

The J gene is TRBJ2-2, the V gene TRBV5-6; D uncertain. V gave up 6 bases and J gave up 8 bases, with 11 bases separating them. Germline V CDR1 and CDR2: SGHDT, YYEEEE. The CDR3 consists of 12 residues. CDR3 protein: CASTFGYGELFF. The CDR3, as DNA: TGTGCCAGCACCTTCGGGTATGGGGAGCTGTTTTTT.

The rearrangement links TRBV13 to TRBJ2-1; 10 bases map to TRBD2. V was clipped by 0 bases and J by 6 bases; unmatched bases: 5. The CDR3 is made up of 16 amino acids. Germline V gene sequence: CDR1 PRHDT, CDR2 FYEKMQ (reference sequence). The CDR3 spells CASSLGAGGPRNEQFF. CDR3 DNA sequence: TGTGCCAGCAGCTTAGGAGCGGGGGGGCCACGCAATGAGCAGTTCTTC.

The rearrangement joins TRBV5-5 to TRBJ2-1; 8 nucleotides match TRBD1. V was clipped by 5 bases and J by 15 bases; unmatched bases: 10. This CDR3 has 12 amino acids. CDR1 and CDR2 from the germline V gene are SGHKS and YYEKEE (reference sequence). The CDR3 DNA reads TGTGCCAGCAGATCTACAGGGGGTGAAGGGTTCTTC. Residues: CASRSTGGEGFF.

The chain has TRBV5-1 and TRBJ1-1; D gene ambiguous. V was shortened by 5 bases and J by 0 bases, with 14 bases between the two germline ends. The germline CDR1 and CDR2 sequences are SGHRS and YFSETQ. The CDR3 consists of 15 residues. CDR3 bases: TGCGCCAGCAGTTTCGCCCGCGCCCTGAACACTGAAGCTTTCTTT. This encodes CASSFARALNTEAFF.

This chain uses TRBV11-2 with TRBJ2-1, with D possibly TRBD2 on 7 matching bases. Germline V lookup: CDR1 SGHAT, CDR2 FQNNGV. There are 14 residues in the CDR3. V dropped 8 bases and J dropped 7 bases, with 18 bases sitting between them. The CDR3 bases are TGTGCCAGCGCCGACGGGGGGCCCGGGAATGAGCAGTTCTTC. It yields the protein CASADGGPGNEQFF.

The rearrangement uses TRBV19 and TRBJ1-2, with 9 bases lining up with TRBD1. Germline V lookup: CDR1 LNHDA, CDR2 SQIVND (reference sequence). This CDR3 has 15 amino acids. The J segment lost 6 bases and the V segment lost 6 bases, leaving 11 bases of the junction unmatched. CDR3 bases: TGTGCCAGTAGCCTTCCGGGACAGGGCCCTCATGGCTACACCTTC. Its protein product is CASSLPGQGPHGYTF.

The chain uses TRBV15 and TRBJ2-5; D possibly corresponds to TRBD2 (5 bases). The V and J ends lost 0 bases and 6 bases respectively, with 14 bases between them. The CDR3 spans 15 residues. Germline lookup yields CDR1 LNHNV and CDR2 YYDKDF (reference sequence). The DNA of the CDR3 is TGTGCCACCAGCAGAGATCGACTAAGAGAGAAGACCCAGTACTTC. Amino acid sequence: CATSRDRLREKTQYF.

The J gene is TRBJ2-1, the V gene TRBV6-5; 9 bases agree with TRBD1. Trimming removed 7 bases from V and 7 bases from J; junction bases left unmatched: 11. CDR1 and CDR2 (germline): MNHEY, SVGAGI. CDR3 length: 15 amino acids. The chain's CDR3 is CASTYLGQGRNEQFF. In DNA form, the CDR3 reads TGTGCCAGCACCTATCTGGGACAGGGAAGAAATGAGCAGTTCTTC.

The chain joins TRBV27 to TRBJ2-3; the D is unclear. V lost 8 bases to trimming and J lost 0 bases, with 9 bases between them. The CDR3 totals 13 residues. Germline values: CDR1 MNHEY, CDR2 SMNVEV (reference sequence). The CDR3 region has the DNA TGTGCCAGCTGTTCCCTTAGCACAGATACGCAGTATTTT. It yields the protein CASCSLSTDTQYF.

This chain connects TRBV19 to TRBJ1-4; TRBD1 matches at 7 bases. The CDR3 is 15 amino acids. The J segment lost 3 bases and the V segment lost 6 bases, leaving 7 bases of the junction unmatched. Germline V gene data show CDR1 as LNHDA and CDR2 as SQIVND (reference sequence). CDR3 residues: CASSLGTDPNEKLFF. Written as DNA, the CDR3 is TGTGCCAGTAGCTTGGGGACAGACCCTAATGAAAAACTGTTTTTT.

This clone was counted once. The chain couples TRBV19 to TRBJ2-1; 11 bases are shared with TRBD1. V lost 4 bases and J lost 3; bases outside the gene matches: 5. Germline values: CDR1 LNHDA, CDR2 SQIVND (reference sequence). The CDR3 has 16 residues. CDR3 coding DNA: TGTGCCAGTAGTACCTCCGGGACAGGGGGCTACAATGAGCAGTTCTTC. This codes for CASSTSGTGGYNEQFF.

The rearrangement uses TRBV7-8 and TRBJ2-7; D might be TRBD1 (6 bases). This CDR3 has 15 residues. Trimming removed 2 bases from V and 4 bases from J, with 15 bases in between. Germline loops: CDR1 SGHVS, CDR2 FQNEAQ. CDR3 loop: CASSLSRTESYEQYF. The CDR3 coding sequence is TGTGCCAGCAGCTTATCAAGGACAGAGAGTTACGAGCAGTACTTC.